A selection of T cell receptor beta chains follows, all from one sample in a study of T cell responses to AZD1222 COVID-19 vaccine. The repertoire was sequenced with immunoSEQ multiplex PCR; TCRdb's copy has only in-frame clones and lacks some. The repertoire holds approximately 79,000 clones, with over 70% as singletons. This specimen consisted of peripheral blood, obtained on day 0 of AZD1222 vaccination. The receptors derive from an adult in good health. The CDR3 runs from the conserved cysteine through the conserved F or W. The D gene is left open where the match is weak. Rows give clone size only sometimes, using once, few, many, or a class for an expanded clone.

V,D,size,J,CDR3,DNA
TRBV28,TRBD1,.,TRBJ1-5,CASRQPTGSNQPQHF,TGTGCCAGCAGGCAACCGACAGGGTCCAATCAGCCCCAGCATTTT
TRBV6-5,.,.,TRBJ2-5,CASSYSTGGGTQYF,TGTGCCAGCAGTTACTCGACAGGTGGGGGGACCCAGTACTTC
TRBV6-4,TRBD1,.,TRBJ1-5,CASSPQGGNQPQHF,TGTGCCAGCAGTCCTCAGGGGGGCAATCAGCCCCAGCATTTT
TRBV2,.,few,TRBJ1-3,CASTRTVLIRGNTIYF,TGTGCCAGCACTAGGACAGTTCTAATTCGTGGAAACACCATATATTTT
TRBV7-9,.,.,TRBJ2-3,CASSDQNTDTQYF,TGTGCCAGCAGCGACCAAAACACAGATACGCAGTATTTT
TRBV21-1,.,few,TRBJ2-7,CASPFTGGDLYSYEQYF,TGTGCCAGCCCTTTCACAGGGGGGGACTTATACTCCTACGAGCAGTACTTC
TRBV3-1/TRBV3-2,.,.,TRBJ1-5,CASSPHGLGQPQHF,TGTGCCAGCAGCCCGCACGGACTAGGTCAGCCCCAGCATTTT
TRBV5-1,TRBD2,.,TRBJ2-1,CASSFSWTGARKTSGRYNEQFF,TGCGCCAGCAGCTTTTCCTGGACAGGGGCCCGCAAAACTAGCGGGAGGTACAATGAGCAGTTCTTC
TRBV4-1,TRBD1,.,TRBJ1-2,CASSQTLPDRVYGYTF,TGCGCCAGCAGCCAAACTCTTCCGGACAGGGTATATGGCTACACCTTC
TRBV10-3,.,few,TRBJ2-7,CAIRKSAAGGSYEQYF,TGTGCCATCAGGAAATCCGCAGCGGGTGGCTCCTACGAGCAGTACTTC
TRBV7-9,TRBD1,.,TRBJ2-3,CASSARTGGDTQYF,TGTGCCAGCAGCGCCAGGACAGGAGGAGATACGCAGTATTTT
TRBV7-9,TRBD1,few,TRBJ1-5,CASSPGTGGHQPQHF,TGTGCCAGCAGCCCCGGGACAGGGGGACATCAGCCCCAGCATTTT
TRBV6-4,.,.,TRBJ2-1,CASSETGSSYNEQFF,TGTGCCAGCAGTGAGACCGGTTCCTCCTACAATGAGCAGTTCTTC
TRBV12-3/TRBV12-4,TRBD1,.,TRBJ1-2,CASSLAGGIGYTF,TGTGCCAGCAGTTTAGCAGGGGGCATAGGCTACACCTTC
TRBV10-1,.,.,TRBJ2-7,CASNCPHEPYEQYF,TGCGCCAGCAATTGTCCGCATGAACCCTACGAGCAGTACTTC
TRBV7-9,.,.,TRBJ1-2,CASSLVRDDGYTF,TGTGCCAGCAGCTTAGTAAGGGACGACGGCTACACCTTC
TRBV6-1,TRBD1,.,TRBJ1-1,CASRDRGQDTEAFF,TGTGCCAGCAGGGACAGGGGGCAGGACACTGAAGCTTTCTTT
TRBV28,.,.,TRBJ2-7,CASSWTGRGYEQYF,TGTGCCAGCAGTTGGACAGGGAGGGGCTACGAGCAGTACTTC
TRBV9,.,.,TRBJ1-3,CASSSRPGQGLFRGNTIYF,TGTGCCAGCAGCTCCCGGCCCGGGCAGGGTTTGTTCAGGGGAAACACCATATATTTT
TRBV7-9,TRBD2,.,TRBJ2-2,CASSSRAGGANTGELFF,TGTGCCAGCAGCTCCCGGGCGGGAGGGGCGAACACCGGGGAGCTGTTTTTT
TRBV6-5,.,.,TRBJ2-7,CASSYYIDGYEQYF,TGTGCCAGCAGTTACTACATTGATGGCTACGAGCAGTACTTC
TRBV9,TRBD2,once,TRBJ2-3,CASSVRAGGGTDTQYF,TGTGCCAGCAGCGTACGAGCGGGAGGGGGGACAGATACGCAGTATTTT
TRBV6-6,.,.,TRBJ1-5,CASSYSGQPQHF,TGTGCCAGCAGTTACTCGGGACAGCCCCAGCATTTT
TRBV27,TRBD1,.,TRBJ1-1,CASRHRGTYTEAFF,TGTGCCAGCAGACACAGGGGTACGTACACTGAAGCTTTCTTT
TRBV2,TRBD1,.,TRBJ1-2,CASRGQGVSYGYTF,TGTGCCAGCAGAGGACAGGGGGTTAGCTATGGCTACACCTTC
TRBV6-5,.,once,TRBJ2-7,CASRFDSTAEQYF,TGTGCCAGCAGATTCGACAGTACCGCCGAGCAGTACTTC
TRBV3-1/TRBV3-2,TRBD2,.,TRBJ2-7,CASSQVGRGRPEQYF,TGTGCCAGCAGCCAAGTCGGGCGCGGGAGGCCGGAGCAGTACTTC
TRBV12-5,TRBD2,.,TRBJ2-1,CASGLAGTSGNNEQFF,TGTGCTAGTGGTTTGGCCGGGACTAGCGGGAATAATGAGCAGTTCTTC
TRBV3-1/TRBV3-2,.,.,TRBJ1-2,CASSQGAGNYGYTF,TGTGCCAGCAGCCAAGGGGCCGGAAACTATGGCTACACCTTC
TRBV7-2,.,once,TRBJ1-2,CASSLAVIRALGYTF,TGTGCCAGCAGCTTAGCGGTCATCAGGGCTCTAGGCTACACCTTC
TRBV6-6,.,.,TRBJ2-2,CASNGGQGWLGELFF,TGTGCCAGCAACGGGGGGCAGGGCTGGCTCGGGGAGCTGTTTTTT
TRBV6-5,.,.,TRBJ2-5,CASSYSRGSGETQYF,TGTGCCAGCAGTTACTCGCGAGGGAGTGGGGAGACCCAGTACTTC
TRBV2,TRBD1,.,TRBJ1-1,CASNRQGSYTEAFF,TGTGCCAGCAACCGACAGGGGTCGTACACTGAAGCTTTCTTT
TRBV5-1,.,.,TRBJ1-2,CASSLGQTFDGGYTF,TGCGCCAGCAGCTTGGGACAGACCTTTGACGGTGGCTACACCTTC
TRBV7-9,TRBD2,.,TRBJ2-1,CASSLGLLAGPFNEQFF,TGTGCCAGCAGCTTAGGGTTACTAGCGGGGCCCTTCAATGAGCAGTTCTTC
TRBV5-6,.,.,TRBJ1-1,CASSLVAGNTEAFF,TGTGCCAGCAGCTTGGTAGCCGGGAACACTGAAGCTTTCTTT
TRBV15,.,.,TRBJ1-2,CATSRETRNYGYTF,TGTGCCACCAGCAGAGAGACGAGGAACTATGGCTACACCTTC
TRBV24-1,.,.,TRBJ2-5,CATSDQQGARGDQYF,TGTGCCACCAGTGACCAACAGGGCGCCCGGGGCGACCAGTACTTC
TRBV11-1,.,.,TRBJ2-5,CASHSRDQETQYF,TGTGCCAGCCACAGCAGGGATCAAGAGACCCAGTACTTC
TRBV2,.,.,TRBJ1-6,CASTGRGIRNSPLHF,TGTGCCAGCACAGGGCGGGGTATTCGTAATTCACCCCTCCACTTT
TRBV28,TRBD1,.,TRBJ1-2,CASSGQGSGYTF,TGTGCCAGCAGTGGACAGGGGTCTGGCTACACCTTC
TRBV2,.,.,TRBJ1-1,CASKGWVGTEAFF,TGTGCCAGCAAGGGGTGGGTGGGCACTGAAGCTTTCTTT
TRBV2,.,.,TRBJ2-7,CASTGDGYEQYF,TGTGCCAGCACCGGAGACGGGTACGAGCAGTACTTC
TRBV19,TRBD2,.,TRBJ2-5,CASSIGTSGRPHGETQYF,TGTGCCAGTAGTATTGGGACTAGCGGGAGGCCCCATGGAGAGACCCAGTACTTC
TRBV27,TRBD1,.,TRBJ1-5,CASSLTTGGSQPQHF,TGTGCCAGCAGTTTAACAACAGGGGGCAGTCAGCCCCAGCATTTT
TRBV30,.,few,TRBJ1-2,CAWSIAPGYGYTF,TGTGCCTGGAGTATAGCACCTGGCTATGGCTACACCTTC
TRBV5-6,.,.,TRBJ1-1,CASSPYGGGTEAFF,TGTGCCAGCAGCCCATACGGAGGGGGCACTGAAGCTTTCTTT
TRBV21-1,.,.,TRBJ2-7,CASSTPRGTSGEFSYEQYF,TGTGCCAGCAGCACCCCCAGGGGGACTAGCGGGGAATTCTCCTACGAGCAGTACTTC